One and the same sample provided the 27 T cell receptor beta chains below, sequenced in a study of control samples from healthy donors and cancer patients. Here immunoSEQ multiplex PCR was the method, and the copy in TCRdb shows in-frame clones only, minus some. The sample lists 140,000 or so clones, more than 90% occurring once. The sequenced material came from blood. Receptors were obtained from a man younger than 40 in good health.

This clone was seen at least ten times. The rearrangement joins TRBV18 to TRBJ1-6; 7 bases map to TRBD1. Germline loops: CDR1 KGHSH, CDR2 LQKENI. Trimming at V came to 3 bases and at J to 7 bases, leaving 9 bases not matched to a gene. There are 16 residues in the CDR3. The CDR3 DNA reads TGTGCCAGCTCACCCGGACAGGCAGCTTCGAATTCACCCCTCCACTTT. Protein: CASSPGQAASNSPLHF.

The chain is built from TRBV9 and TRBJ1-3, with 10 bases lining up with TRBD1. Losses at the gene ends were 4 bases for V and 2 bases for J; bases not matched to a gene: 3. This CDR3 contains 15 residues. CDR1 and CDR2 from the germline V gene are SGDLS and YYNGEE. The CDR3 region is CASSPGTGAGNTIYF. The CDR3 DNA is TGTGCCAGCAGCCCCGGGACAGGGGCTGGAAACACCATATATTTT.

This clone was seen once. This chain joins TRBV28 and TRBJ1-2; tentative D call: TRBD1 (6 bases). Germline loops: CDR1 MDHEN, CDR2 SYDVKM. V was pared by 6 bases and J by 3 bases, with 11 bases between. This CDR3 spans 13 amino acids. The DNA for the CDR3 is TGTGCCAGCAGGCCGGACAGATACTATGGCTACACCTTC. Amino acids: CASRPDRYYGYTF.

The chain has TRBV2 and TRBJ1-2; 8 bases map to TRBD1. V shed 2 bases, J shed 4 bases, and the junction held 9 bases outside the gene matches. The CDR3 is 16 amino acids. Germline V gene data show CDR1 as SNHLY and CDR2 as FYNNEI. CDR3 nucleotide sequence: TGTGCCAGCAGTGAAAGGGAAACAGGGGGTTTCTATGGCTACACCTTC. It specifies CASSERETGGFYGYTF.

The genes are TRBV27 and TRBJ1-4, with 9 bases lining up with TRBD1. The ends lost 5 bases at V and 4 bases at J; junction bases unmatched: 8. The CDR3 is 16 residues long. Germline V gene data show CDR1 as MNHEY and CDR2 as SMNVEV (reference sequence). CDR3 DNA sequence: TGTGCCAGCAGTCCACCGGGGACAGGGTTTAATGAAAAACTGTTTTTT. Translating it yields CASSPPGTGFNEKLFF.

The CDR3 bases are TGTGCCTTGCAGGGTAACATCCTGAACACTGAAGCTTTCTTT. Amino acids: CALQGNILNTEAFF. J is TRBJ1-1 and V is TRBV30; D might be TRBD1 (5 bases). The germline CDR1 and CDR2 sequences are GTSNPN and SVGIG (reference sequence). The CDR3 has 14 residues. Trimming shortened V by 7 bases and J by 0 bases, and 15 bases separated the two germline ends. Full variable domain (outside the CDR3, taken from reference TRBV30 and TRBJ1-1): SQTIHQWPATLVQPVGSPLSLECTVEGTSNPNLYWYRQAAGRGLQLLFYSVGIGQISSEVPQNLSASRPQDRQFILSSKKLLLSDSGFYLCALQGNILNTEAFFGQGTRLTVV.

The chain has TRBV5-1 and TRBJ1-5, with D perhaps matching TRBD1 (6 bases). Looked up from germline, CDR1 is SGHRS and CDR2 is YFSETQ. The V end lost 7 bases, the J end lost 7 bases, and 15 bases lay between the germline ends. The CDR3 extends over 13 amino acids. In nucleotides, the CDR3 is TGCGCCAGCCGGGGGGACATTGGACAGCCCCAGCATTTT. Residues: CASRGDIGQPQHF.

This clone was counted once. The chain carries TRBV9 and TRBJ1-6, with TRBD1 matching over 7 bases. The trim removed 2 bases at V and 9 bases at J, leaving 2 bases unmatched. CDR1 is SGDLS and CDR2 is YYNGEE in the germline V gene. This CDR3 is built from 13 residues. The CDR3, as DNA: TGTGCCAGCAGCGTCGGACAGGCTTCACCCCTCCACTTT. Its protein is CASSVGQASPLHF.

The chain combines TRBV15 with TRBJ1-1; a possible D gene is TRBD1 (5 bases). V lost 0 bases to trimming and J lost 1 base, with 9 bases between them. Germline V gene sequence: CDR1 LNHNV, CDR2 YYDKDF (reference sequence). The CDR3 is 15 residues long. The CDR3 here is CATSRDRGGNTEAFF. The CDR3 nucleotides read TGTGCCACCAGCAGAGATCGGGGGGGGAACACTGAAGCTTTCTTT.

The chain couples TRBV19 to TRBJ1-1; D is unresolved. Germline assignment: CDR1 LNHDA and CDR2 SQIVND (reference sequence). The V end was cut by 3 bases, the J end by 4 bases, with 6 bases between. This CDR3 is built from 12 residues. The CDR3 loop is CASSMGSTEAFF. In nucleotides, the CDR3 is TGTGCCAGTAGTATGGGTAGCACTGAAGCTTTCTTT.

CDR3 sequence reads: CAWSGSSTGELFF. The CDR3 nucleotides are TGTGCCTGGAGTGGGTCTTCCACCGGGGAGCTGTTTTTT. The gene calls are TRBV30 and TRBJ2-2; no clear D. Deletions cut 1 base from V and 4 bases from J, with 7 bases between. Germline CDR1 GTSNPN, CDR2 SVGIG (reference sequence). This CDR3 contains 13 residues. The complete variable domain, with remaining parts taken from reference TRBV30 and TRBJ2-2, reads SQTIHQWPATLVQPVGSPLSLECTVEGTSNPNLYWYRQAAGRGLQLLFYSVGIGQISSEVPQNLSASRPQDRQFILSSKKLLLSDSGFYLCAWSGSSTGELFFGEGSRLTVL.

The rearrangement joins TRBV5-1 to TRBJ1-3; possibly TRBD1 for D (6 bases). V was shortened by 0 bases and J by 0 bases, with 13 bases between the two germline ends. This CDR3 spans 17 amino acids. Per the germline V gene, CDR1 is SGHRS and CDR2 is YFSETQ. The CDR3 here is CASSLARQDLSGNTIYF. DNA for the CDR3: TGCGCCAGCAGCTTGGCCAGACAGGATCTCTCTGGAAACACCATATATTTT.

V and J are TRBV27 and TRBJ2-7; possibly TRBD1 for D (5 bases). Germline lookup yields CDR1 MNHEY and CDR2 SMNVEV (reference sequence). V was clipped by 6 bases and J by 3 bases, with 15 bases between them. This CDR3 spans 14 amino acids. DNA of the CDR3: TGTGCCAGCAGGGACACAGTAACATACTACGAGCAGTACTTC. Protein: CASRDTVTYYEQYF.

V and J are TRBV6-6 and TRBJ2-3, with a possible D match to TRBD1 (6 bases). V lost 8 bases, J lost 0 bases, and 15 bases lay in between. Looked up from germline, CDR1 is MNHNY and CDR2 is SVGAGI (reference sequence). The CDR3 is 15 amino acids. CDR3 bases: TGTGCCAGCGGGCTCCAGGGGTCCAGCACAGATACGCAGTATTTT. Translation: CASGLQGSSTDTQYF.

This rearrangement joins TRBV7-8 to TRBJ2-3, with 9 bases lining up with TRBD2. CDR3 length equals 16 residues. Germline V gene lookup returns CDR1 SGHVS and CDR2 FQNEAQ. Unmatched junction bases numbered 4, after V lost 3 bases and J lost 0 bases. CDR3 DNA sequence: TGTGCCAGCAGCTTCCGGACTAGCGCGAGCACAGATACGCAGTATTTT. Translating it yields CASSFRTSASTDTQYF.

The genes are TRBV27 and TRBJ1-5; the D is unclear. Trimming took 6 bases from V and 0 from J, leaving 12 bases between them. Germline V CDR1 and CDR2: MNHEY, SMNVEV (reference sequence). The length of the CDR3 is 15 residues. The CDR3, as DNA: TGTGCCAGCAGGAGAGGAGATTATAGCAATCAGCCCCAGCATTTT. Encoded protein: CASRRGDYSNQPQHF.

The V call is TRBV6-6, the J call TRBJ1-1; TRBD1 matches at 7 bases. After removal of 4 bases from V and 4 bases from J, the junction contained 3 bases not matched to a gene. Germline V lookup: CDR1 MNHNY, CDR2 SVGAGI (reference sequence). The CDR3 has 13 residues. DNA of the CDR3: TGTGCCAGCAGTTCTACAGGGGCCACTGAAGCTTTCTTT. As protein: CASSSTGATEAFF.

This clone was observed once. V gene TRBV6-4 combines with J gene TRBJ2-6; 7 nucleotides line up with TRBD1. CDR1 is MRHNA, CDR2 SNTAGT, per germline. The length of the CDR3 is 14 residues. Trimming cost V 7 bases and J 4 bases; bases outside gene matches: 4. CDR3 sequence: CASKTGAGANVLTF. The CDR3, as DNA: TGTGCCAGCAAAACAGGGGCCGGGGCCAACGTCCTGACTTTC.

The chain links TRBV7-9 to TRBJ2-1, with TRBD2 matching over 10 bases. The germline CDR1 and CDR2 sequences are SEHNR and FQNEAQ (reference sequence). J was trimmed by 3 bases and V by 5 bases; bases with no gene match: 4. This CDR3 contains 15 residues. In nucleotides, the CDR3 is TGTGCCAGCAGCCAACTAGCGGGGTACTACAATGAGCAGTTCTTC. Translated, it gives CASSQLAGYYNEQFF.

The CDR3 DNA follows: TGTGCCAGCAGTTACTCTCAGGGAAATCAGCCCCAGCATTTT. It is translated as CASSYSQGNQPQHF. V and J are TRBV6-5 and TRBJ1-5; a possible D gene is TRBD1 (5 bases). The V and J ends lost 0 bases and 4 bases respectively, with 7 bases between them. CDR3 length: 14 residues. Germline-derived CDR1 and CDR2 are MNHEY and SVGAGI.

The V call is TRBV28, the J call TRBJ1-2, with 7 positions matching TRBD1. With V trimmed by 5 bases and J by 2 bases, 5 bases remained unmatched. The germline CDR1 and CDR2 sequences are MDHEN and SYDVKM. The CDR3 spans 14 residues. CDR3 nucleotide sequence: TGTGCCAGCAGTCGACAGGGATACAACTATGGCTACACCTTC. Translating gives CASSRQGYNYGYTF.

The chain combines TRBV20-1 with TRBJ2-7; 9 nucleotides match TRBD2. The germline V gene has CDR1 DFQATT and CDR2 SNEGSKA (reference sequence). The V segment lost 3 bases and the J segment 1 base; nucleotides outside the gene matches: 4. CDR3 length: 14 residues. The CDR3 DNA reads as TGCAGTGCTAGTCGGCGGGGGGGTTCCTACGAGCAGTACTTC. Protein: CSASRRGGSYEQYF.

The J gene is TRBJ2-1, the V gene TRBV7-3; TRBD2 aligns across 13 bases. The V gene's germline CDR1 is SGHTA and CDR2 FQGTGA. V trimming: 5 bases; J trimming: 7 bases; junction bases outside the gene matches: 5. The CDR3 is 15 amino acids. The chain's CDR3 is CASSPLLAGGNEQFF. CDR3 bases: TGTGCCAGCAGCCCACTACTAGCGGGGGGGAATGAGCAGTTCTTC.

The chain links TRBV7-8 to TRBJ1-2; 10 nucleotides agree with TRBD1. The V segment lost 5 bases and the J segment 4 bases; nucleotides outside the gene matches: 10. This CDR3 has 16 residues. Germline V gene data show CDR1 as SGHVS and CDR2 as FQNEAQ. The CDR3 reads CASSPRTGGVVYGYTF. CDR3 DNA sequence: TGTGCCAGCAGCCCTAGGACAGGGGGGGTTGTCTATGGCTACACCTTC.

The chain uses TRBV10-3 and TRBJ2-3; D gene ambiguous. The V end was cut by 3 bases, the J end by 0 bases, with 4 bases between. Germline CDR1 ENHRY, CDR2 SYGVKD. CDR3 size: 13 residues. The CDR3 reads CAISDSSTDTQYF. CDR3 DNA sequence: TGTGCCATCAGTGATTCTAGCACAGATACGCAGTATTTT.

The rearrangement links TRBV5-1 to TRBJ1-4; 11 nucleotides agree with TRBD1. With V trimmed by 4 bases and J by 8 bases, 1 base remained unmatched. The CDR3 extends over 13 amino acids. CDR1 and CDR2 (germline): SGHRS, YFSETQ. CDR3 in amino acids: CASSRDRGEKLFF. The CDR3 nucleotides read TGCGCCAGCAGCAGGGACAGGGGGGAAAAACTGTTTTTT. Drawing the rest from reference TRBV5-1 and TRBJ1-4, the complete variable domain is KAGVTQTPRYLIKTRGQQVTLSCSPISGHRSVSWYQQTPGQGLQFLFEYFSETQRNKGNFPGRFSGRQFSNSRSEMNVSTLELGDSALYLCASSRDRGEKLFFGSGTQLSVL.

This clone was observed many times. The chain recombines TRBV19 with TRBJ1-1; perhaps TRBD1 as D (5 bases). V was trimmed by 0 bases and J by 8 bases, leaving 10 bases between them. Germline V lookup: CDR1 LNHDA, CDR2 SQIVND (reference sequence). CDR3 length: 13 amino acids. The CDR3 DNA follows: TGTGCCAGTAGTATAGATCCCCGGGGGGAAGCTTTCTTT. Protein: CASSIDPRGEAFF. Full variable domain (remainder filled in from reference TRBV19 and TRBJ1-1): DGGITQSPKYLFRKEGQNVTLSCEQNLNHDAMYWYRQDPGQGLRLIYYSQIVNDFQKGDIAEGYSVSREKKESFPLTVTSAQKNPTAFYLCASSIDPRGEAFFGQGTRLTVV.